This TCR beta chain was sequenced for a study of beta chain features in type 1 diabetes. Heparinised blood was drawn once per donor, averaging roughly 120 mL. The sample holds a few counts of this clone. What it recognizes is unknown. Study conclusions and caveats: Type 1 diabetes patients had moderately but significantly shorter TCRB CDR3s in all four CD4+ subsets. Type 1 diabetes patients had VDJ junctions that carried fewer insertions and more deletions. For patients, the naive, central memory and Treg TCRB repertoires appeared more alike than for healthy donors.

CDR1 and CDR2 (germline): MDHEN, SYDVKM. V lost 3 bases, J lost 7 bases, and 7 bases stayed unmatched. The CDR3 sequence is 15 residues long. The investigators reverse transcribed all of the isolated RNA, so they sequenced expressed TCRB transcripts. Assay used: immunoSEQ multiplex PCR; TCRdb lists only in-frame clones, some missing. Of hundreds of thousands of clones in the sample, roughly 15% were seen once. The sequence derives from a man aged 18 to 30 with type 1 diabetes. J is TRBJ2-2 and V is TRBV28, with 8 positions matching TRBD1. The sequenced sample was naive CD4+ T cells from blood. CDR3 residues: CASSFAGGLHGELFF. In nucleotides, the CDR3 is TGTGCCAGCAGTTTCGCAGGGGGCCTTCACGGGGAGCTGTTTTTT.